This record concerns one T cell receptor (beta chain) sequence. This record belongs to a study of blood T cell repertoires in COVID-19. Background on the study: Acute and convalescent COVID-19 specimens originated in the United States, Italy and Spain.

The junction had 8 bases not matched to a gene; V was cut back by 3 bases and J by 1 base. The CDR3 spans 17 residues. Germline CDR1 reads SGHAT; CDR2 reads FQNNGV. Sequenced by immunoSEQ multiplex PCR; TCRdb stores in-frame clones only, minus some. The profile shows some 71,000 clones, 90% of them singletons. Sequencing was done on a sample of peripheral blood. The receptor was derived from a man aged 45 to 65 with acute or convalescent COVID-19. The V and J genes are TRBV11-2 and TRBJ2-5, with TRBD2 identical over 10 bases. The CDR3 coding sequence is TGTGCCAGCAGCTTCAACCCCGGGACTAGCGTCCAAGAGACCCAGTACTTC. It encodes CASSFNPGTSVQETQYF.